This TCR beta chain was identified in a study of blood T cell repertoires in COVID-19. As for the study in general: Researchers got acute and convalescent COVID-19 samples from the United States, Italy and Spain. From T cells, B-cell-depleted T cells, or PBMCs came the material, which was cDNA or gDNA.

As processed by the authors: Estimated nucleated cell counts came from reference gene primer amplification. Using immunoSEQ multiplex PCR, the repertoire was profiled, and TCRdb retains in-frame clones only, with some absent. Clone size and V and J calls were adopted from that table, with D and trimming inferred from the DNA. The data contain 180,000 or so clones, 90% of them singletons. Trimming took 5 bases from V and 3 from J, leaving 11 bases between them. CDR1 and CDR2 from the germline V gene are SGHVS and FNYEAQ. This CDR3 has 15 residues. The sample taken for sequencing was peripheral blood. This sequence was found in a man aged 50-59 years with acute or convalescent COVID-19. The rearrangement joins TRBV7-6 to TRBJ2-6, with D tentatively TRBD1 (5 bases). The CDR3 region is CASSPSGNGANVLTF. The DNA for the CDR3 is TGTGCCAGCAGCCCTTCAGGGAATGGGGCCAACGTCCTGACTTTC.